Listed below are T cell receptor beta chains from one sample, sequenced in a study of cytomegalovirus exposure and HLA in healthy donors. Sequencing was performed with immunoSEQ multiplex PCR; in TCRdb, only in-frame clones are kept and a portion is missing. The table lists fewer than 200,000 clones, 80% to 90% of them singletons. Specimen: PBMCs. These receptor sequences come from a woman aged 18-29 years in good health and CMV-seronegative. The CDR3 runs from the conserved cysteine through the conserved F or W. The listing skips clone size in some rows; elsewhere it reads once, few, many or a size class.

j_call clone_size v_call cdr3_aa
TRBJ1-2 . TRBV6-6 CAIMTGNDYGYTF
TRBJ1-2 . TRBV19 CASIPGTGQGAYGYTF
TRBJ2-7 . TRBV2 CASIRPDGAREQYF
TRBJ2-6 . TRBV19 CASSPGAGANVLTF
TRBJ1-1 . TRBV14 CASSQLEGMNTEAFF
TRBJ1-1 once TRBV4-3 CASSQVGGRGMGIKAFF
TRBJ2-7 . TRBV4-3 CASSLGTGRLNEQYF
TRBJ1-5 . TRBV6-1 CASSEARGLSNQPQHF
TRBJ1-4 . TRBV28 CASSPPGQGLEKLFF
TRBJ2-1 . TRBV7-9 CASSLAPTNNEQFF
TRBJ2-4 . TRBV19 CASSGQGFRDIQYF
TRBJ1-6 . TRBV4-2 CASSQDEGTGFGPLHF
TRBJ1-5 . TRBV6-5 CASSPRGFNQPQHF
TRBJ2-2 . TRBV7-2 CASSYGTGRSGELFF
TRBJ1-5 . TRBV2 CASRSLFGGNQPQHF
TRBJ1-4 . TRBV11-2 CASSLSPHDFRVGKLFF
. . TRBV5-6 CASSDRTVYEQYF